The rows below give T cell receptor beta chains drawn from one sample of a study of blood T cells in healthy people across ages. Each CDR3 protein is one row after TCRdb ran MiXCR on the 5' RACE reads. The sample yields some 1.8 million distinct CDR3 sequences, 39% seen once. The sample was blood. These receptors were obtained from a human donor in good health. The CDR3 runs from the conserved cysteine through the conserved F or W. The D gene is left open where the match is weak. Clone sizes are given selectively: once, few, many, or a class where the clone is expanded.

J | V | D | size | CDR3 | DNA
TRBJ2-1 | TRBV11-3 | . | . | CASSLLLGGSTYSEQFF | TGTGCCAGCAGCTTACTCTTAGGGGGGAGCACCTACAGTGAGCAGTTCTTC
TRBJ2-7 | TRBV6-2/TRBV6-3 | TRBD1 | . | CASRRTGRTYEQYF | TGTGCCAGCAGGCGGACAGGACGAACCTACGAGCAGTACTTC
TRBJ1-2 | TRBV6-5 | . | . | CASKSQNTNYGYTF | TGTGCTTCCAAAAGTCAGAATACTAACTATGGCTACACCTTC
TRBJ2-1 | TRBV12-3/TRBV12-4 | . | . | CASSTFGVNEQFF | TGTGCCAGCAGCACCTTCGGGGTTAATGAGCAGTTCTTC
TRBJ2-3 | TRBV30 | TRBD2 | . | CAWSVLAGADTDTQYF | TGTGCCTGGAGTGTGCTAGCGGGGGCCGACACAGATACGCAGTATTTT
TRBJ2-5 | TRBV7-9 | TRBD1 | many | CASSQETGPYVQETQYF | TGTGCCAGCAGCCAGGAGACAGGGCCCTACGTCCAAGAGACCCAGTACTTC
TRBJ2-2 | TRBV9 | TRBD1 | . | CASRGPGQGDTGELFF | TGTGCCAGCAGGGGGCCGGGACAGGGGGACACCGGGGAGCTGTTTTTT
TRBJ1-5 | TRBV24-1 | . | . | CATSDLDYQPQHF | TGTGCCACCAGTGATTTGGATTATCAGCCCCAGCATTTT
TRBJ2-1 | TRBV20-1 | . | . | CSARYPTGDAYNEQFF | TGCAGTGCTAGATACCCTACGGGGGACGCCTACAATGAGCAGTTCTTC
TRBJ2-1 | TRBV5-1 | TRBD2 | . | CASSGLAGDYNEQFF | TGCGCCAGCAGCGGACTAGCGGGGGACTACAATGAGCAGTTCTTC
TRBJ2-3 | TRBV25-1 | . | . | CASSEILRAGPGTDTQYF | TGTGCCAGCAGTGAAATCCTTCGGGCGGGGCCAGGCACAGATACGCAGTATTTT